Listed below are T cell receptor beta chains from one sample, sequenced in a study of blood T cell repertoires in COVID-19. Sequenced by immunoSEQ multiplex PCR; TCRdb stores in-frame clones only, minus some. The sample has about 270,000 clones; 80% to 90% are singletons. Material for sequencing was peripheral blood. Source of these receptors: a woman in her 70s with acute or convalescent COVID-19. Each CDR3 is given with its conserved first and last residue. The D gene is left open where the match is weak. Rows give clone size only sometimes, using once, few, many, or a class for an expanded clone.

j_call	d_call	v_call	clone_size	cdr3_nt	cdr3_aa
TRBJ2-5	.	TRBV6-1	.	TGTGCCAGCAGTGAAGGACAGACGGAGACCCAGTACTTC	CASSEGQTETQYF
TRBJ1-4	TRBD1	TRBV28	.	TGTGCCAGCAGTCTCAGGGGGCCAAACGAAAAACTGTTTTTT	CASSLRGPNEKLFF
TRBJ2-7	TRBD1	TRBV10-3	few	TGTGCCATGAGTCGGGTCGGGACAGGGCAAGCTAACGAGCAGTACTTC	CAMSRVGTGQANEQYF
TRBJ1-1	TRBD1	TRBV3-1/TRBV3-2	few	TGTGCCAGCAGCCCAAGGACAGGGAACACTGAAGCTTTCTTT	CASSPRTGNTEAFF
TRBJ1-4	.	TRBV5-1	.	TGCGCCAGCAGCTTACGCCCGAGGGAAAAACTGTTTTTT	CASSLRPREKLFF
TRBJ1-3	.	TRBV30	.	TGTGCCTGGAGTATTTCGAGCTCTGGAAACACCATATATTTT	CAWSISSSGNTIYF
TRBJ1-2	TRBD1	TRBV19	.	TGTGCCAGTACCGACCTCGGACAGGCTAACTATGGCTACACCTTC	CASTDLGQANYGYTF
TRBJ2-1	TRBD1	TRBV5-1	.	TGCGCCAGCAGCACGTCCGGGACAGCCTTGAGGAATGAGCAGTTCTTC	CASSTSGTALRNEQFF
TRBJ1-2	.	TRBV18	.	TGTGCCAGCTCACCGGACATTAACTATGGCTACACCTTC	CASSPDINYGYTF
TRBJ1-4	.	TRBV2	.	TGTGCCAGCAGGTTTCGGGGGATTAATGAAAAACTGTTTTTT	CASRFRGINEKLFF
TRBJ1-3	.	TRBV18	once	TGTGCCAGCTCACCGGTCGCCCAGGCAGGTGGAAACACCATATATTTT	CASSPVAQAGGNTIYF
TRBJ2-3	TRBD1	TRBV4-1	.	TGCGCCAGCAGTCGGGACAGGGTCGCAGATACGCAGTATTTT	CASSRDRVADTQYF
TRBJ1-3	TRBD1	TRBV3-1/TRBV3-2	.	TGTGCCAGCAGCGCGGACAGGGAGGACACCATATATTTT	CASSADREDTIYF
TRBJ1-6	.	TRBV10-3	.	TGTGCCATCAGTGAGGTACAGGGAAATTCACCCCTCCACTTT	CAISEVQGNSPLHF
TRBJ1-2	.	TRBV27	.	TGTGCCAGCAGCTCTAAGTCCGCGGGGGGGTACGGCTACACCTTC	CASSSKSAGGYGYTF
TRBJ1-4	TRBD1	TRBV5-4	.	TGTGCCAGCAAAATAGGGGGCCCCACAACTAATGAAAAACTGTTTTTT	CASKIGGPTTNEKLFF
TRBJ2-7	.	TRBV12-3/TRBV12-4	.	TGTGCCAGCAGTACAGGGTACGGCGAGCAGTACTTC	CASSTGYGEQYF
TRBJ1-1	.	TRBV12-3/TRBV12-4	few	TGTGCCAGCAGTCCTCTAGTGAACACTGAAGCTTTCTTT	CASSPLVNTEAFF
TRBJ1-1	.	TRBV12-3/TRBV12-4	.	TGTGCCAGCGCCTTAGGGGAGAACACTGAAGCTTTCTTT	CASALGENTEAFF
TRBJ1-3	.	TRBV4-1	few	TGCGCCAGCAGCCAAGGACAGGCCTCTGGAAACACCATATATTTT	CASSQGQASGNTIYF
TRBJ1-5	.	TRBV9	.	TGTGCCAGCAGCGTAGGAGAGGTGAGCAATCAGCCCCAGCATTTT	CASSVGEVSNQPQHF
TRBJ1-1	TRBD1	TRBV2	.	TGTGCCAGCGCCGGGACAGCTAACACTGAAGCTTTCTTT	CASAGTANTEAFF
TRBJ2-1	TRBD2	TRBV27	.	TGTGCCAGCAGTTTATTAGCGGGGGGGGAGGAGTTCTTC	CASSLLAGGEEFF
TRBJ1-2	.	TRBV5-1	.	TGCGCCAGCAGCTACGACAGCTATGGCTACACCTTC	CASSYDSYGYTF
TRBJ2-5	TRBD2	TRBV7-2	.	TGTGCCAGCAGCTTAGGACCTAGCGGGGGGGGCCAAGAGACCCAGTACTTC	CASSLGPSGGGQETQYF
TRBJ1-5	TRBD1	TRBV19	.	TGTGCCAGTAGAGGGGACAGGTCGAGGGGACAGCCCCAGCATTTT	CASRGDRSRGQPQHF
TRBJ2-5	.	TRBV10-3	.	TGTGCCATCAGTGAGCCCGCAGGCCCTGCGGGGGAGACCCAGTACTTC	CAISEPAGPAGETQYF
TRBJ1-4	.	TRBV2	.	TGTGCCAGCACGGGGGAGCGGGAAAAACTGTTTTTT	CASTGEREKLFF
TRBJ1-1	.	TRBV5-1	.	TGCGCCAGCAGCTTGGACACAGGGATCACTGAAGCTTTCTTT	CASSLDTGITEAFF
TRBJ2-2	TRBD1	TRBV3-1/TRBV3-2	.	TGTGCCAGCAGCCAAGGACGGACAGGGAGAACCGGGGAGCTGTTTTTT	CASSQGRTGRTGELFF
TRBJ2-3	.	TRBV5-1	.	TGCGCCAGCAGCTTGGAGTCGCGGGGCGGGGCAGATACGCAGTATTTT	CASSLESRGGADTQYF
TRBJ1-2	.	TRBV19	.	TGTGCCAGTAGTCAGGACAAGGGCTATGGCTACACCTTC	CASSQDKGYGYTF
TRBJ2-3	TRBD2	TRBV3-1/TRBV3-2	.	TGTGCCAGCACCCAGAGGGCGGGGGGCACAGATACGCAGTATTTT	CASTQRAGGTDTQYF
TRBJ1-6	.	TRBV5-1	.	TGCGCCAGCAGCTTGGCCATGGGGAGGGATTCACCCCTCCACTTT	CASSLAMGRDSPLHF
TRBJ1-2	.	TRBV5-1	.	TGCGCCAGCAGCTTTGAACCCGGGACACTTTATGGCTACACCTTC	CASSFEPGTLYGYTF
TRBJ1-3	.	TRBV4-1	.	TGCGCCAGCAGCCAAGTGTCTTTCTCTGGAAACACCATATATTTT	CASSQVSFSGNTIYF
TRBJ2-1	TRBD2	TRBV9	once	TGTGCCAGCAGCTCCACTAGCGGGGGGAATGAGCAGTTCTTC	CASSSTSGGNEQFF
TRBJ2-1	.	TRBV11-2	.	TGTGCCAGCAGCTTAGCGGGGGTCAACTACTACAATGAGCAGTTCTTC	CASSLAGVNYYNEQFF
TRBJ2-7	.	TRBV6-5	.	TGTGCCAGCAGTTATGCGGAGTACCCCTACGAGCAGTACTTC	CASSYAEYPYEQYF
TRBJ1-1	TRBD1	TRBV3-1/TRBV3-2	once	TGTGCCAGCAGCCAAGAGGGACAGTCGAACACTGAAGCTTTCTTT	CASSQEGQSNTEAFF
TRBJ2-1	.	TRBV29-1	.	TGCAGCGGCGGACAGTACAATGAGCAGTTCTTC	CSGGQYNEQFF
TRBJ1-1	.	TRBV9	.	TGTGCCAGCAGCGATGGAGAGACTGAAGCTTTCTTT	CASSDGETEAFF
TRBJ2-3	TRBD2	TRBV12-3/TRBV12-4	.	TGTGCCAGTTCTCCAGCGGGGGGGACGCAGTATTTT	CASSPAGGTQYF
TRBJ1-1	.	TRBV24-1	.	TGTGCCACCAGTCCCGGGGGGGCAGGGAACACTGAAGCTTTCTTT	CATSPGGAGNTEAFF
TRBJ2-1	.	TRBV5-8	once	TGTGCCAGCAGCTTTTCTTCCGGCTACAATGAGCAGTTCTTC	CASSFSSGYNEQFF
TRBJ2-2	.	TRBV7-9	.	TGTGCCAGCAGCTTACTAGTCGGGGAGCTGTTTTTT	CASSLLVGELFF
TRBJ2-5	TRBD1	TRBV4-2	.	TGTGCCAGCAGCCCGGGACAGGGGGCTGAGACCCAGTACTTC	CASSPGQGAETQYF
TRBJ2-1	TRBD1	TRBV11-2	.	TGTGCCAGCAGCACATATACCGGACAGGGGGTAAGGCAGTTCTTC	CASSTYTGQGVRQFF
TRBJ2-1	.	TRBV5-6	.	TGTGCCAGCAGCAGCTTACTAGAACCCTCCTACAATGAGCAGTTCTTC	CASSSLLEPSYNEQFF
TRBJ1-4	TRBD1	TRBV2	.	TGTGCCAGCAGCGGAGCAGGGACAGGGTTTGAAAAACTGTTTTTT	CASSGAGTGFEKLFF
TRBJ1-1	TRBD1	TRBV5-1	.	TGCGCCAGCAGCACCGGGACAGGGAGCTACACTGAAGCTTTCTTT	CASSTGTGSYTEAFF
TRBJ2-5	TRBD2	TRBV20-1	few	TGCAGTGCTAGTCTAGCGGGGGTAGGCGAGACCCAGTACTTC	CSASLAGVGETQYF
TRBJ1-3	TRBD1	TRBV5-1	.	TGCGCCAGCACTGGACAGGGAGCTGGAAACACCATATATTTT	CASTGQGAGNTIYF
TRBJ1-5	.	TRBV6-1	.	TGTGCCAGCAGTGAATGGTACGGTCAGCCCCAGCATTTT	CASSEWYGQPQHF
TRBJ1-6	TRBD1	TRBV2	few	TGTGCCAGCAGTGAAGGACAGGGGAGCTCACCCCTCCACTTT	CASSEGQGSSPLHF